These 24 T cell receptor beta chains came from one sample sequenced in a study of technical replicates of blood from a few donors. Assay used: immunoSEQ multiplex PCR; TCRdb lists only in-frame clones, some missing. The data hold more than 90,000 clones, with nearly 96% observed a single time. Sample: T cells isolated from PBMCs. These receptors were obtained from a human donor in good health.

CDR3 region: CASSVSGGGAYNEQFF. The CDR3 DNA reads as TGTGCCAGCAGCGTATCTGGAGGGGGGGCCTACAATGAGCAGTTCTTC. The rearrangement joins TRBV9 to TRBJ2-1; possibly TRBD2 for D (7 bases). CDR3 length: 16 amino acids. V was pared by 1 base and J by 2 bases, with 13 bases between. Per germline, CDR1 SGDLS and CDR2 YYNGEE.

J is TRBJ2-7 and V is TRBV6-5; D perhaps matches TRBD1 (6 bases). V gave up 6 bases and J gave up 2 bases, with 14 bases separating them. Germline V gene data show CDR1 as MNHEY and CDR2 as SVGAGI. This CDR3 is built from 14 residues. As DNA, the CDR3 is TGTGCCAGCAGCCCCGACAGGATTACCTACGAGCAGTACTTC. Protein product: CASSPDRITYEQYF.

This chain joins TRBV7-9 and TRBJ1-1, with TRBD1 identical over 8 bases. This CDR3 spans 15 amino acids. Germline V gene data show CDR1 as SEHNR and CDR2 as FQNEAQ (reference sequence). The V and J ends lost 4 bases and 2 bases, in that order; junction bases with no gene match: 6. CDR3 nucleotide sequence: TGTGCCAGCAGCTCGCAGGGGGCGGGAAACACTGAAGCTTTCTTT. Residues: CASSSQGAGNTEAFF.

This sequence joins TRBV18 and TRBJ1-3; TRBD1 agrees at 10 bases. Looked up from germline, CDR1 is KGHSH and CDR2 is LQKENI. CDR3 length equals 17 residues. V was clipped by 6 bases and J by 2 bases; unmatched bases: 10. The chain's CDR3 is CASSPWAGTGAGNTIYF. The CDR3 DNA follows: TGTGCCAGCTCCCCCTGGGCGGGGACAGGGGCTGGAAACACCATATATTTT.

The rearrangement links TRBV4-2 to TRBJ1-6; D not resolved. The CDR3 has 14 amino acids. Germline CDR1 reads LGHNA; CDR2 reads YNFKEQ. Trimming removed 2 bases from V and 8 bases from J, with 10 bases in between. This chain's CDR3 is CASSQLGRDSPLHF. As DNA, the CDR3 is TGTGCCAGCAGCCAACTGGGCCGAGATTCACCCCTCCACTTT.

The chain joins TRBV29-1 to TRBJ2-7, with 7 nucleotides matching TRBD1. Trimming cost V 6 bases and J 2 bases; bases outside gene matches: 4. Germline-derived CDR1 and CDR2 are SQVTM and ANQGSEA. The length of the CDR3 is 12 residues. The CDR3 nucleotides read TGCAGCGTGACAGGGCTTACCTACGAGCAGTACTTC. Translated, it gives CSVTGLTYEQYF.

This clone turned up a few times. The chain uses TRBV7-9 and TRBJ1-2; D ambiguous. Germline-derived CDR1 and CDR2 are SEHNR and FQNEAQ (reference sequence). CDR3 length: 15 amino acids. V was shortened by 1 base and J by 4 bases, with 13 bases between the two germline ends. This CDR3 is CASSLGEHPLYGYTF. The CDR3 region has the DNA TGTGCCAGCAGCTTAGGGGAGCATCCTCTCTATGGCTACACCTTC.

The rearrangement joins TRBV6-1 to TRBJ2-7; 8 nucleotides agree with TRBD1. Losses at the gene ends were 0 bases for V and 6 bases for J; bases not matched to a gene: 10. The CDR3 length is 16 residues. CDR1 and CDR2 from the germline V gene are MNHNS and SASEGT. The CDR3 region is CASSEALTGGFGEQYF. Here the CDR3 DNA reads TGTGCCAGCAGTGAAGCGCTTACAGGGGGATTTGGCGAGCAGTACTTC.

The J gene is TRBJ2-7, the V gene TRBV2; D is unresolved. The CDR3 sequence is 10 residues long. Germline V gene data show CDR1 as SNHLY and CDR2 as FYNNEI. Trimming removed 5 bases at V and 7 bases at J, with 6 bases between. The CDR3 DNA reads as TGTGCCAGCAGTATACGGGAGCAGTACTTC. Translating gives CASSIREQYF.

The chain couples TRBV2 to TRBJ2-5, with a possible D match to TRBD2 (5 bases). V gave up 8 bases and J gave up 3 bases, with 16 bases separating them. Germline assignment: CDR1 SNHLY and CDR2 FYNNEI. This CDR3 has 14 amino acids. CDR3 DNA: TGTGCCAGCGCCGCGAGGGCAACTGAAGAGACCCAGTACTTC. It specifies CASAARATEETQYF.

V gene TRBV4-1 combines with J gene TRBJ2-7; D is uncertain. This CDR3 has 15 residues. V gave up 0 bases and J gave up 0 bases, with 9 bases separating them. Germline values: CDR1 MGHRA, CDR2 YSYEKL. CDR3 loop: CASSQDPGDSYEQYF. CDR3 coding DNA: TGCGCCAGCAGCCAAGACCCGGGTGACTCCTACGAGCAGTACTTC.

The chain combines TRBV7-8 with TRBJ1-2, with TRBD1 as a possible D gene (5 bases). CDR1 is SGHVS, CDR2 FQNEAQ, per germline. The CDR3 runs to 13 residues. Trimming removed 1 base at V and 2 bases at J, with 5 bases between. DNA of the CDR3: TGTGCCAGCAGCTTAGAGGGGAACTATGGCTACACCTTC. This encodes CASSLEGNYGYTF.

J is TRBJ2-3 and V is TRBV7-3; 7 bases are shared with TRBD2. V lost 4 bases to trimming and J lost 2 bases; unmatched junction nucleotides: 6. CDR1 SGHTA and CDR2 FQGTGA come from the germline V gene. This CDR3 contains 15 residues. The CDR3: CASSSRLALTDTQYF. The DNA for the CDR3 is TGTGCCAGCAGCTCTCGACTAGCCCTCACAGATACGCAGTATTTT.

V gene TRBV11-3 combines with J gene TRBJ2-3; D possibly corresponds to TRBD1 (5 bases). V lost 1 base to trimming and J lost 2 bases, with 7 bases between them. The CDR3 runs 14 residues. The germline V gene encodes CDR1 SGHNT and CDR2 YENEEA. CDR3 sequence (DNA): TGTGCCAGCAGCTTAGTAGGGGCCACAGATACGCAGTATTTT. Translated, it gives CASSLVGATDTQYF.

As DNA, the CDR3 is TGTGCCAGCAGTTTATTTCCGGGGGCGAACACCGGGGAGCTGTTTTTT. Its protein product is CASSLFPGANTGELFF. The V call is TRBV27, the J call TRBJ2-2, with D possibly TRBD2 on 6 matching bases. The CDR3 has 16 residues. Germline V gives CDR1 MNHEY, CDR2 SMNVEV (reference sequence). V gave up 1 base and J gave up 0 bases, with 9 bases separating them.

This chain connects TRBV29-1 to TRBJ2-2, with 7 positions matching TRBD1. The CDR3 has 14 residues. Germline values: CDR1 SQVTM, CDR2 ANQGSEA. The junction had 4 bases not matched to a gene; V was cut back by 6 bases and J by 0 bases. The CDR3 DNA reads TGCAGCGTGGCCGGGACAGCGAACACCGGGGAGCTGTTTTTT. Translating it yields CSVAGTANTGELFF.

V usage is TRBV2 and J usage is TRBJ1-3; D not certain. V was shortened by 6 bases and J by 5 bases, with 11 bases between the two germline ends. This CDR3 comprises 13 residues. CDR1 is SNHLY and CDR2 is FYNNEI in the germline V gene. The CDR3 sequence is CASRPKARNTIYF. CDR3 sequence (DNA): TGTGCCAGCAGGCCAAAAGCCCGAAACACCATATATTTT.

This clone was seen once. J is TRBJ2-1 and V is TRBV6-1; 10 positions match TRBD2. V lost 4 bases to trimming and J lost 10 bases; unmatched junction nucleotides: 4. The CDR3 spans 13 residues. CDR1 is MNHNS, CDR2 SASEGT, per germline. CDR3 protein: CASSGSGGNEQFF. CDR3 DNA sequence: TGTGCCAGCAGTGGTAGCGGGGGGAACGAGCAGTTCTTC.

V gene TRBV4-1 combines with J gene TRBJ1-1; 7 nucleotides align to TRBD1. Unmatched junction bases numbered 23, after V lost 6 bases and J lost 1 base. Germline V gene lookup returns CDR1 MGHRA and CDR2 YSYEKL. The CDR3 runs 20 residues. CDR3 in amino acids: CASRRNLYRDSRPENTEAFF. The CDR3 bases are TGCGCCAGCAGACGAAACTTATACCGGGACAGCCGGCCCGAGAACACTGAAGCTTTCTTT.

The chain is built from TRBV7-9 and TRBJ2-4; D is perhaps TRBD2 (6 bases). Germline V gives CDR1 SEHNR, CDR2 FQNEAQ (reference sequence). Trimming removed 7 bases from V and 6 bases from J, with 13 bases in between. This CDR3 is 13 amino acids long. CDR3 protein: CASTVGGLNIQYF. CDR3 in DNA: TGTGCCAGCACCGTCGGAGGGTTAAACATTCAGTACTTC.

The chain carries TRBV19 and TRBJ2-1; TRBD1 matches at 9 bases. Germline CDR1 is LNHDA and CDR2 is SQIVND (reference sequence). V dropped 6 bases and J dropped 7; count of bases not matched to a gene: 7. This CDR3 spans 14 amino acids. Here the CDR3 DNA reads TGTGCCAGTAGAACCGGGACAGGGACTAATGAGCAGTTCTTC. Translation gives CASRTGTGTNEQFF.

V gene TRBV9 combines with J gene TRBJ2-7, with D unresolved. Germline lookup yields CDR1 SGDLS and CDR2 YYNGEE. The CDR3 runs to 15 residues. Trimming pared 0 bases from V and 1 base from J, leaving 11 bases between. For the CDR3, the DNA is TGTGCCAGCAGCGTAGACTGGGTCGGGTCCTACGAGCAGTACTTC. Translation: CASSVDWVGSYEQYF.

This rearrangement joins TRBV28 to TRBJ2-3, with a possible D match to TRBD2 (6 bases). The CDR3 spans 14 residues. Trimming removed 4 bases from V and 0 bases from J, with 8 bases in between. The V gene's germline CDR1 is MDHEN and CDR2 SYDVKM. CDR3 DNA: TGTGCCAGCAGTTCGGGGGAAAGCACAGATACGCAGTATTTT. It codes for CASSSGESTDTQYF.

As for this clone: Germline and junction disagree at one end, which may indicate a read error. The rearrangement uses TRBV7-7 and TRBJ2-2; TRBD1 might be the D (6 bases). The germline gives CDR1 SSHAT, CDR2 FNYEAQ (reference sequence). This CDR3 has 16 residues. This CDR3 is CASKSSGTQNTGELFF. For the CDR3, the DNA is TGTGCTAGCAAGTCCTCCGGGACACAGAACACCGGGGAGCTGTTTTTT.